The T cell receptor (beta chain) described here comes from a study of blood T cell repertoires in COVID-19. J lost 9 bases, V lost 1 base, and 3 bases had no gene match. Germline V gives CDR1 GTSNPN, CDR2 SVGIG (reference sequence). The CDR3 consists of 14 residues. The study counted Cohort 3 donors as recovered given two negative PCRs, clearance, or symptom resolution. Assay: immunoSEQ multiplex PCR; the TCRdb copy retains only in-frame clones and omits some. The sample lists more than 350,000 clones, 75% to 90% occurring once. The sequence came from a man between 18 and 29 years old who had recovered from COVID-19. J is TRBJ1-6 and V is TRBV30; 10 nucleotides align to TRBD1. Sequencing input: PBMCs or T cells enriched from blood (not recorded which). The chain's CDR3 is CAWSAGQGRSPLHF. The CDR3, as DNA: TGTGCCTGGAGTGCGGGACAGGGGCGTTCACCCCTCCACTTT.